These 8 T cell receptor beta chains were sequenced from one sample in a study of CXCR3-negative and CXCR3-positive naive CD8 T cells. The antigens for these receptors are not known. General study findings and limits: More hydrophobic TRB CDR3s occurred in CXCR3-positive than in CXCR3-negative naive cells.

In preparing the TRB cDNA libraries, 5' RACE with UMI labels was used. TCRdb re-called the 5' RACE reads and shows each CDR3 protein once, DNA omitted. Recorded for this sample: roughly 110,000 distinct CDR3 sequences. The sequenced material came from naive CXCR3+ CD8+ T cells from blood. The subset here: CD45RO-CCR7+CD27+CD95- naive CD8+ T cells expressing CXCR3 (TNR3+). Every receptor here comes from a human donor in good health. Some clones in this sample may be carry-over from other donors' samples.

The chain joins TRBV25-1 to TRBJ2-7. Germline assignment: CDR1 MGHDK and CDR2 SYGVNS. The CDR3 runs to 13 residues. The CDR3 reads CASSDGSAYEQYF.

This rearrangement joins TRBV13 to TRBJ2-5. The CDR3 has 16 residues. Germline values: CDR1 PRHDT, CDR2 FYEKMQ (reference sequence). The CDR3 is CASSLGSASVGETQYF.

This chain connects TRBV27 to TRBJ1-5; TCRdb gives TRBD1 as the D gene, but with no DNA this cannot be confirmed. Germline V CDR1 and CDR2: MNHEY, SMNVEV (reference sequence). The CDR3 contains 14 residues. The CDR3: CASGNRGPNQPQHF.

The CDR3 protein is CASSERVEKPYNEQFF. The rearrangement joins TRBV2 to TRBJ2-1. This CDR3 comprises 16 residues. CDR1 and CDR2 (germline): SNHLY, FYNNEI.

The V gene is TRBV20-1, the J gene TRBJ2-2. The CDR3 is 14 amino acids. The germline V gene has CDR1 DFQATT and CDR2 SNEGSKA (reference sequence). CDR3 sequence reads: CSARMVGRGGELFF.

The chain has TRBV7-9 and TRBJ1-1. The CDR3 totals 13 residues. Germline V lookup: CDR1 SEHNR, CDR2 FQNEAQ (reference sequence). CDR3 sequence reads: CASSLLENTEAFF.

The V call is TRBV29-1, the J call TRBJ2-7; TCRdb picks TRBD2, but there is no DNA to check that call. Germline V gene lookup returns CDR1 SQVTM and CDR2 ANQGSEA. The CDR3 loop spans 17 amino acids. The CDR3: CSVEGGTEGLAGGEQYF.

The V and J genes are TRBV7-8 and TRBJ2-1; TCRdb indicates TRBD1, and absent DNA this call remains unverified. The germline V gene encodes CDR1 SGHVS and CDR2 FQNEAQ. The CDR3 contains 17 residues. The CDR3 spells CASSLPPGQLGHNEQFF.